The rows below give T cell receptor beta chains drawn from one sample of a study of shared clonotypes between healthy human individuals. Clones were sequenced by immunoSEQ multiplex PCR, and TCRdb holds only the in-frame ones, with some missing. The data contain under 1,900,000 clones, just under 99% of them singletons. The sequencing sample was made of naive CD4+ T cells sorted from blood. Source of these receptors: a man younger than 45 in good health. Both conserved end residues are part of each CDR3. D genes are given only for firm matches. Expanded clones are given a class, and other clones once, few, many or no size at all.

d_call j_call v_call clone_size cdr3_aa cdr3_nt
. TRBJ2-5 TRBV18 once CASSPLGGKETQYF TGTGCCAGCTCACCACTTGGTGGGAAAGAGACCCAGTACTTC
. TRBJ2-3 TRBV12-5 . CASGNHNQAQYF TGTGCTAGTGGAAATCACAACCAGGCGCAGTATTTT
. TRBJ2-2 TRBV28 . CASRYPKGANTGELFF TGTGCCAGCCGGTACCCCAAAGGCGCGAACACCGGGGAGCTGTTTTTT
. TRBJ1-5 TRBV19 once CASSMTVRNQPQHF TGTGCCAGTAGTATGACAGTACGCAATCAGCCCCAGCATTTT
TRBD1 TRBJ2-7 TRBV29-1 . CSVGMVQGDYEQYF TGCAGCGTTGGGATGGTCCAGGGGGACTACGAGCAGTACTTC
. TRBJ2-7 TRBV4-3 once CASSQALGLDGTYEQYF TGCGCCAGCAGCCAAGCCCTGGGGCTAGATGGGACCTACGAGCAGTACTTC
. TRBJ2-2 TRBV7-8 . CASSLLRVLGELFF TGTGCCAGCAGCTTATTAAGGGTACTAGGGGAGCTGTTTTTT
. TRBJ1-1 TRBV19 . CASSEGRLTEAFF TGTGCCAGTAGTGAGGGGCGCCTAACTGAAGCTTTCTTT
. TRBJ2-7 TRBV21-1 . CASFIGTSGYEQYF TGTGCCAGCTTCATCGGGACTAGCGGGTACGAGCAGTACTTC
TRBD1 TRBJ1-4 TRBV16 . CASSPGQGGEKLFF TGTGCCAGCAGCCCGGGACAGGGAGGCGAAAAACTGTTTTTT
. TRBJ2-5 TRBV7-8 . CASSPRPGEETQYF TGTGCCAGCAGCCCCCGTCCTGGGGAAGAGACCCAGTACTTC